This TCR beta chain was identified in a study of preoperative IRX-2 immunotherapy in early breast cancer. Method: immunoSEQ multiplex PCR; TCRdb's copy keeps in-frame clones and lacks some. The data contain approximately 20,000 clones, around four fifths of them singletons. V lost 2 bases and J lost 0, with 11 bases in between. This CDR3 has 16 amino acids. CDR1 and CDR2 (germline): MNHGY, SAAAGT. Treatment noted: preoperative locoregional IRX-2 cytokine immunotherapy. Preoperative locoregional IRX-2 cytokine immunotherapy was tested in the phase Ib source study. The chain is built from TRBV6-8 and TRBJ1-3; possible D gene TRBD1, 6 bases. This sequence was found in a human donor with breast cancer. The sequences come from lymph node tissue, collected after IRX-2 immunotherapy. CDR3 in DNA: TGTGCCAGCAGTTACCGGGACATCCGCTCTGGAAACACCATATATTTT. It specifies CASSYRDIRSGNTIYF.